Each of the 8 T cell receptor beta chains below was sequenced from the same sample in a study of T cell responses to AZD1222 COVID-19 vaccine. The data were produced by immunoSEQ multiplex PCR, yet TCRdb's version contains in-frame clones alone and is incomplete. The table lists 150,000 or so clones, over 80% of them singletons. The sequencing here drew on peripheral blood, taken on day 0 of MenACWY control vaccination. These receptors were collected from an adult in good health.

The V and J genes are TRBV10-3 and TRBJ2-7, with TRBD1 matching 7 bases. This CDR3 contains 14 residues. J gave up 6 bases and V 4 bases, and 9 bases lay outside the gene matches. Per germline, CDR1 ENHRY and CDR2 SYGVKD. The CDR3 coding sequence is TGTGCCATCAGTGTCCCAAATTCAGGGGGCGAGCAGTACTTC. This sequence encodes CAISVPNSGGEQYF.

The chain carries TRBV12-3 or TRBV12-4 and TRBJ1-2, with D hard to call. The V end lost 7 bases, the J end lost 2 bases, and 11 bases lay between the germline ends. This CDR3 has 13 residues. The CDR3: CASTPARNYGYTF. In DNA form, the CDR3 reads TGTGCCAGCACCCCCGCCAGGAACTATGGCTACACCTTC.

This rearrangement joins TRBV5-6 to TRBJ1-3, with D possibly being TRBD1 (5 bases). CDR3 length: 15 residues. Trimming cost V 1 base and J 6 bases, with 14 bases left between them. The germline CDR1 and CDR2 sequences are SGHDT and YYEEEE. The CDR3 is CASSLTGWGLNTIYF. Here the CDR3 DNA reads TGTGCCAGCAGCTTGACAGGTTGGGGGTTAAACACCATATATTTT.

J is TRBJ1-2 and V is TRBV27, with 7 nucleotides matching TRBD1. Germline CDR1 and CDR2: MNHEY and SMNVEV (reference sequence). V was pared by 6 bases and J by 8 bases, with 9 bases of the junction left unmatched. The CDR3 is 13 amino acids. This chain's CDR3 is CASRGQSYEGYTF. In DNA form, the CDR3 reads TGTGCCAGCAGGGGACAGTCCTATGAAGGCTACACCTTC.

The rearrangement links TRBV19 to TRBJ1-2; 9 bases are a match to TRBD1. V lost 7 bases and J lost 7; bases outside the gene matches: 13. Germline loops: CDR1 LNHDA, CDR2 SQIVND (reference sequence). CDR3 length: 15 amino acids. The CDR3 loop is CASTLGQGSVVGYTF. The DNA for the CDR3 is TGTGCCAGTACTTTGGGACAGGGATCGGTGGTTGGCTACACCTTC.

V and J are TRBV3-1 (or the pseudogene TRBV3-2) and TRBJ2-3; 10 bases match TRBD1. Losses at the gene ends were 0 bases for V and 7 bases for J; bases not matched to a gene: 10. The CDR3 has 17 residues. CDR1 is LGHDT, CDR2 YNNKEL, per germline (reference sequence). The CDR3 here is CASSQELVRQGAHTQYF. For the CDR3, the DNA is TGTGCCAGCAGCCAAGAGTTGGTGAGACAGGGGGCCCATACGCAGTATTTT.

The V and J genes are TRBV9 and TRBJ2-1, with D possibly being TRBD1 or TRBD2 (5 bases each). This CDR3 comprises 15 residues. Trimming took 4 bases from V and 9 from J, leaving 20 bases between them. Germline V gives CDR1 SGDLS, CDR2 YYNGEE. This CDR3 reads CASSPTRLGDAEQFF. For the CDR3, the DNA is TGTGCCAGCAGCCCGACTCGTTTAGGGGACGCTGAGCAGTTCTTC.

J is TRBJ2-3 and V is TRBV7-2; 7 bases map to TRBD1. The germline gives CDR1 SGHTA, CDR2 FQGNSA. The CDR3 runs to 16 residues. V shed 3 bases and J 3 bases; nucleotides not matched to a gene: 9. CDR3 in DNA: TGTGCCAGCAGCTTCCCAGGGGGTTTTGTTACAGATACGCAGTATTTT. This encodes CASSFPGGFVTDTQYF.